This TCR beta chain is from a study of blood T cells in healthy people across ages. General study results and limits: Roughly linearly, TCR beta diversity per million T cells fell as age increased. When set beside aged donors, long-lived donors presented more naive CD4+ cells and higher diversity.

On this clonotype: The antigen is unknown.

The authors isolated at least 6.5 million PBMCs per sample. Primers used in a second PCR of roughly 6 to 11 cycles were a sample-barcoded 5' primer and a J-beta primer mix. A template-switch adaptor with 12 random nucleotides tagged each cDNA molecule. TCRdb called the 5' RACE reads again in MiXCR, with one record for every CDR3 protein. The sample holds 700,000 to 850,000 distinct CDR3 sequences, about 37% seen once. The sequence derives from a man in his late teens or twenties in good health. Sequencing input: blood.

CDR3 loop: CASRRGQGADTQYF. Written as DNA, the CDR3 is TGCGCCAGCAGAAGGGGACAGGGGGCAGATACGCAGTATTTT. The chain combines TRBV5-1 with TRBJ2-3; TRBD1 matches 11 bases. The V segment lost 5 bases and the J segment 4 bases; nucleotides outside the gene matches: 3. This CDR3 has 14 amino acids. Per germline, CDR1 SGHRS and CDR2 YFSETQ. The full variable domain, in which reference TRBV5-1 and TRBJ2-3 provide the parts outside the CDR3, is KAGVTQTPRYLIKTRGQQVTLSCSPISGHRSVSWYQQTPGQGLQFLFEYFSETQRNKGNFPGRFSGRQFSNSRSEMNVSTLELGDSALYLCASRRGQGADTQYFGPGTRLTVL.